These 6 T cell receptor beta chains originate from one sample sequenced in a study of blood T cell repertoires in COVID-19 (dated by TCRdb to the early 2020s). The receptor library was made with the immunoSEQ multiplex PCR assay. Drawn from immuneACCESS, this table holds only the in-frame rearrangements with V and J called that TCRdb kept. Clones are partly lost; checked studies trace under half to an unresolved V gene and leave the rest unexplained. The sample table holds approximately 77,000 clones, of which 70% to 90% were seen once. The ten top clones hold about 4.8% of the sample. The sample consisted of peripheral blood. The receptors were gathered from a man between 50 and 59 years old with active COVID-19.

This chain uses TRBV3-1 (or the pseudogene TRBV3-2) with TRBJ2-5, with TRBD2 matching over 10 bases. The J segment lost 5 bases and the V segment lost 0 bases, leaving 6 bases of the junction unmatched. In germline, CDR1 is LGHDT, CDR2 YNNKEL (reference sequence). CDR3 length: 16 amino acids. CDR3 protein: CASSQEWSGRGETQYF. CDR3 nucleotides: TGTGCCAGCAGCCAAGAGTGGAGCGGGAGGGGGGAGACCCAGTACTTC.

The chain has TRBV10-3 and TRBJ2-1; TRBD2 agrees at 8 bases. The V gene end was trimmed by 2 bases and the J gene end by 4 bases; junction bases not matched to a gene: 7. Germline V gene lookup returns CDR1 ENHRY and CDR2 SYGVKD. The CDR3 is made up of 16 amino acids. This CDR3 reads CAISETGGVMYNEQFF. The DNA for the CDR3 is TGTGCCATCAGTGAGACCGGGGGGGTTATGTACAATGAGCAGTTCTTC.

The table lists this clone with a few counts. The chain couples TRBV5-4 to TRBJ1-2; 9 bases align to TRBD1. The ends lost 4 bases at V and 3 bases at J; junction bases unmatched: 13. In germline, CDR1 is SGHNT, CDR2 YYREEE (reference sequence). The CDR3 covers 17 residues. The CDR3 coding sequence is TGTGCCAGCAGCGGCGCGCCAGGGACAGGGATCCACTATGGCTACACCTTC. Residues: CASSGAPGTGIHYGYTF.

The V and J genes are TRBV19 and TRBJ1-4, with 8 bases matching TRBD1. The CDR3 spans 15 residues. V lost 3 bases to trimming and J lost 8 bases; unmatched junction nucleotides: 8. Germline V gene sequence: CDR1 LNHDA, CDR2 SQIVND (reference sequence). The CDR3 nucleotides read TGTGCCAGTAGTATGGTCGGACAGGGAATCGAAAAACTGTTTTTT. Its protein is CASSMVGQGIEKLFF.

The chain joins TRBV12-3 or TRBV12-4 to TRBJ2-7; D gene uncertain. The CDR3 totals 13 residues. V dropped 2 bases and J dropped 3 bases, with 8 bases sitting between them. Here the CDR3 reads CASSLTVVYEQYF. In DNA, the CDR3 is TGTGCCAGCAGTTTAACAGTAGTCTACGAGCAGTACTTC.

CDR3 protein: CASSVGAGSGTDTQYF. The CDR3 DNA follows: TGTGCCAGCAGCGTCGGAGCGGGATCAGGTACAGATACGCAGTATTTT. The V call is TRBV6-2 or TRBV6-3, the J call TRBJ2-3; 7 bases are a match to TRBD2. The CDR3 length is 16 residues. The J segment lost 3 bases and the V segment lost 6 bases, leaving 12 bases of the junction unmatched. Germline assignment: CDR1 MNHEY and CDR2 SVGEGT.